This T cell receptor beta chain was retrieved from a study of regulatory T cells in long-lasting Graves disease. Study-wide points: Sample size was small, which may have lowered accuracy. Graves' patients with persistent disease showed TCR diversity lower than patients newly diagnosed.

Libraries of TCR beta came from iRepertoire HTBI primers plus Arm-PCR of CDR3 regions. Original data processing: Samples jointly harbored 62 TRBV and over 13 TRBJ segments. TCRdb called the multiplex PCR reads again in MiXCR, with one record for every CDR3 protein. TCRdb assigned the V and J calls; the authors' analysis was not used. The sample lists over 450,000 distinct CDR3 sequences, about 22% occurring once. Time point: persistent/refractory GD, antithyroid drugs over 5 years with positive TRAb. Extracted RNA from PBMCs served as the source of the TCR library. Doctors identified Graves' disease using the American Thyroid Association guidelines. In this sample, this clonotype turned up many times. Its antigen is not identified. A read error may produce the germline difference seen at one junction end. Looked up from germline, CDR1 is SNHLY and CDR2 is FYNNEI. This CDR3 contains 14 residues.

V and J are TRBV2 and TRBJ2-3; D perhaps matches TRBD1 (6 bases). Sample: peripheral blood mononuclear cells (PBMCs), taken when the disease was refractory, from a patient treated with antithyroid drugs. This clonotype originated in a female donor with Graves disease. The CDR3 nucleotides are TGTGCCAGCAGTGCGACAGGCTTCACAGATACGCAGTACTTT. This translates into CASSATGFTDTQYF.